A selection of T cell receptor beta chains follows, all from one sample in a study of blood T cell repertoires in COVID-19. Produced via immunoSEQ multiplex PCR; TCRdb's table is partial and in-frame only. Counted here are 250,000 or so clones, around 90% occurring once; the ten biggest clones make up 0.65% to 0.9%. The sequenced material came from peripheral blood. Receptor source: a woman in her 30s with acute or convalescent COVID-19. CDR3s include the opening cysteine and the closing phenylalanine or tryptophan. Fields, in order: V gene, J gene, clone size, D gene, CDR3 protein, CDR3 DNA. A D gene is named only where the DNA matches it firmly. Clone size is not always given. Where it is, it says once, few, many or a class for expanded clones.

V gene: TRBV5-1
J gene: TRBJ1-1
clone size: NA
D gene: TRBD1
CDR3 protein: CASSFLTGGGTEAFF
CDR3 DNA: TGCGCCAGCAGCTTTTTAACAGGGGGCGGCACTGAAGCTTTCTTT

V gene: TRBV4-1
J gene: TRBJ1-2
clone size: NA
D gene: NA
CDR3 protein: CASSQEDRNYGYTF
CDR3 DNA: TGCGCCAGCAGCCAAGAGGACAGAAACTATGGCTACACCTTC

V gene: TRBV9
J gene: TRBJ1-4
clone size: NA
D gene: NA
CDR3 protein: CASSATPFENEKLFF
CDR3 DNA: TGTGCCAGCAGCGCTACTCCCTTCGAAAATGAAAAACTGTTTTTT

V gene: TRBV9
J gene: TRBJ2-3
clone size: NA
D gene: TRBD2
CDR3 protein: CASSVGSSGHTDTQYF
CDR3 DNA: TGTGCCAGCAGCGTAGGATCTAGCGGACACACAGATACGCAGTATTTT

V gene: TRBV3-1/TRBV3-2
J gene: TRBJ2-3
clone size: NA
D gene: TRBD2
CDR3 protein: CASSQVLAGESADTQYF
CDR3 DNA: TGTGCCAGCAGCCAAGTTCTAGCGGGAGAGAGTGCAGATACGCAGTATTTT

V gene: TRBV3-1/TRBV3-2
J gene: TRBJ2-1
clone size: NA
D gene: TRBD2
CDR3 protein: CASTPRGRVNNEQFF
CDR3 DNA: TGTGCCAGCACCCCACGAGGGAGGGTTAACAATGAGCAGTTCTTC

V gene: TRBV6-4
J gene: TRBJ2-3
clone size: once
D gene: NA
CDR3 protein: CASSTGGTDTQYF
CDR3 DNA: TGTGCCAGCAGTACCGGGGGCACAGATACGCAGTATTTT

V gene: TRBV7-2
J gene: TRBJ1-6
clone size: few
D gene: NA
CDR3 protein: CASSPQAGGNSPLHF
CDR3 DNA: TGTGCCAGCAGCCCTCAGGCGGGGGGGAATTCACCCCTCCACTTT

V gene: TRBV30
J gene: TRBJ2-3
clone size: NA
D gene: NA
CDR3 protein: CAAGDLGDTQYF
CDR3 DNA: TGTGCCGCCGGGGACTTGGGAGATACGCAGTATTTT

V gene: TRBV4-1
J gene: TRBJ2-7
clone size: NA
D gene: NA
CDR3 protein: CASSQDSALSSYEQYF
CDR3 DNA: TGCGCCAGCAGCCAAGATAGCGCCCTGAGCTCCTACGAGCAGTACTTC

V gene: TRBV18
J gene: TRBJ2-7
clone size: NA
D gene: TRBD2
CDR3 protein: CASSPRREGVYEQYF
CDR3 DNA: TGTGCCAGCTCACCACGACGGGAGGGTGTCTACGAGCAGTACTTC

V gene: TRBV15
J gene: TRBJ1-4
clone size: NA
D gene: NA
CDR3 protein: CATSRDLNEKLFF
CDR3 DNA: TGTGCCACCAGCAGAGATCTGAATGAAAAACTGTTTTTT

V gene: TRBV2
J gene: TRBJ2-3
clone size: NA
D gene: TRBD1
CDR3 protein: CASMRGRNTDTQYF
CDR3 DNA: TGTGCCAGTATGAGGGGGCGTAACACAGATACGCAGTATTTT

V gene: TRBV9
J gene: TRBJ2-7
clone size: NA
D gene: TRBD2
CDR3 protein: CASSATAGLAVYEQYF
CDR3 DNA: TGTGCCAGCAGCGCTACAGCGGGACTAGCGGTCTACGAGCAGTACTTC

V gene: TRBV6-5
J gene: TRBJ1-3
clone size: NA
D gene: NA
CDR3 protein: CASRTDFGNTIYF
CDR3 DNA: TGTGCCAGCAGGACAGATTTTGGAAACACCATATATTTT

V gene: TRBV19
J gene: TRBJ2-7
clone size: NA
D gene: TRBD2
CDR3 protein: CASSIALRGRARGPYEQYF
CDR3 DNA: TGTGCCAGTAGTATAGCCCTCCGCGGGAGGGCCCGGGGCCCCTACGAGCAGTACTTC

V gene: TRBV4-3
J gene: TRBJ1-4
clone size: NA
D gene: NA
CDR3 protein: CASSQDFGEKLFF
CDR3 DNA: TGCGCCAGCAGCCAAGATTTCGGGGAAAAACTGTTTTTT

V gene: TRBV4-2
J gene: TRBJ2-7
clone size: NA
D gene: TRBD1
CDR3 protein: CASSQEYGTGNYEQYF
CDR3 DNA: TGTGCCAGCAGCCAAGAATACGGGACAGGCAACTACGAGCAGTACTTC

V gene: TRBV27
J gene: TRBJ2-1
clone size: NA
D gene: TRBD2
CDR3 protein: CASSLSDHSGGSSYNEQFF
CDR3 DNA: TGTGCCAGCAGTTTATCCGACCACTCCGGGGGGAGCTCCTACAATGAGCAGTTCTTC

V gene: TRBV12-3/TRBV12-4
J gene: TRBJ2-3
clone size: NA
D gene: NA
CDR3 protein: CASSPGGTDTQYF
CDR3 DNA: TGTGCCAGCAGTCCTGGAGGCACAGATACGCAGTATTTT

V gene: TRBV4-3
J gene: TRBJ2-1
clone size: once
D gene: NA
CDR3 protein: CASSHEIAQGSEQFF
CDR3 DNA: TGCGCCAGCAGCCACGAAATAGCTCAGGGTTCGGAGCAGTTCTTC

V gene: TRBV18
J gene: TRBJ2-5
clone size: NA
D gene: NA
CDR3 protein: CASSPISGQETQYF
CDR3 DNA: TGTGCCAGCTCACCTATTTCCGGCCAAGAGACCCAGTACTTC

V gene: TRBV5-3
J gene: TRBJ2-3
clone size: NA
D gene: NA
CDR3 protein: CARSLAPGLGSQASTDTQYF
CDR3 DNA: TGTGCCAGAAGCTTGGCCCCGGGACTTGGAAGCCAAGCTAGCACAGATACGCAGTATTTT

V gene: TRBV12-3/TRBV12-4
J gene: TRBJ1-6
clone size: NA
D gene: NA
CDR3 protein: CATIGTPYSPLHF
CDR3 DNA: TGTGCCACCATCGGGACTCCATATTCACCCCTCCACTTT

V gene: TRBV2
J gene: TRBJ2-3
clone size: NA
D gene: NA
CDR3 protein: CASSDGTYKDTQYF
CDR3 DNA: TGTGCCAGCAGTGATGGGACTTACAAAGATACGCAGTATTTT

V gene: TRBV7-3
J gene: TRBJ2-5
clone size: NA
D gene: NA
CDR3 protein: CASSRQGQETQYF
CDR3 DNA: TGTGCCAGCAGTAGACAAGGCCAAGAGACCCAGTACTTC

V gene: TRBV25-1
J gene: TRBJ1-2
clone size: NA
D gene: NA
CDR3 protein: CASSELGAANYGYTF
CDR3 DNA: TGTGCCAGCAGTGAATTGGGGGCAGCTAACTATGGCTACACCTTC

V gene: TRBV4-2
J gene: TRBJ1-1
clone size: NA
D gene: TRBD1
CDR3 protein: CASSVGQGTGTEAFF
CDR3 DNA: TGTGCCAGCAGCGTAGGACAGGGGACGGGCACTGAAGCTTTCTTT

V gene: TRBV5-4
J gene: TRBJ2-3
clone size: once
D gene: NA
CDR3 protein: CASSLPAHTDTQYF
CDR3 DNA: TGTGCCAGCAGCTTGCCAGCGCACACAGATACGCAGTATTTT

V gene: TRBV29-1
J gene: TRBJ2-2
clone size: few
D gene: TRBD2
CDR3 protein: CSVEWTGGGAGELFF
CDR3 DNA: TGCAGCGTCGAATGGACGGGAGGAGGGGCCGGGGAGCTGTTTTTT